Listed below are T cell receptor beta chains from one sample, sequenced in a study of cytomegalovirus exposure and HLA in healthy donors. Method: immunoSEQ multiplex PCR; TCRdb's copy keeps in-frame clones and lacks some. The table lists 150,000 to 200,000 clones, 73% of them singletons. The sequencing sample was made of PBMCs. These receptors were taken from a woman aged 18 to 35 in good health and CMV-seropositive. The conserved cysteine and the conserved F or W are not part of the CDR3 here. Clone size is not always given. Where it is, it says once, few, many or a class for expanded clones.

clone_size | j_call | v_call | cdr3_aa
- | TRBJ2-7 | TRBV28 | ASNLGGTADYEQY
few | TRBJ1-5 | TRBV7-8 | ASSLKIAGGNQPQH
- | TRBJ1-2 | TRBV5-4 | ASSSNSGTGGLYGYT
few | TRBJ2-3 | TRBV5-4 | ASSLDRYTDTQY
few | TRBJ1-5 | TRBV10-2 | ASSDRDLVPQH
few | TRBJ1-2 | TRBV5-6 | ASSRDRGVDGYT
- | TRBJ2-5 | TRBV9 | ASSVATSGSQETQY
- | TRBJ1-2 | TRBV25-1 | ASSNAGGYGYT
- | TRBJ2-7 | TRBV5-6 | ASSLYGGYEQY
- | TRBJ2-2 | TRBV11-3 | ASSPRDRGLTGELF
- | TRBJ1-5 | TRBV2 | ASRGTGGQPQH
- | TRBJ2-1 | TRBV27 | ASSRAGGSYNEQF
- | TRBJ2-7 | TRBV5-1 | ASSLASTGTGPYEQY
- | TRBJ2-3 | TRBV6-1 | ASRQRGGTDTQY
- | TRBJ2-7 | TRBV18 | ASSRPGGYEQY
- | TRBJ2-1 | TRBV2 | ASSSLSGEQF
- | TRBJ1-5 | TRBV7-9 | ASSLGTERNQPQH
- | TRBJ2-1 | TRBV2 | ASSETGQRQIANEQF
- | TRBJ1-2 | TRBV6-5 | ASSFSGTRHGYT
- | TRBJ1-6 | TRBV2 | ASSKHTEDSPLH
- | TRBJ2-3 | TRBV7-2 | ASSLGGGTRRKTDTQY
- | TRBJ2-3 | TRBV4-3 | ASSQDMDSLDTQY
- | TRBJ2-3 | TRBV7-9 | ARSPVAGTDTQY
- | - | TRBV2 | AGGLRGEQY
- | TRBJ1-1 | TRBV6-5 | ASRETGGAF
- | TRBJ1-6 | TRBV20-1 | SASAPPLH
- | TRBJ2-2 | TRBV30 | AWTPGQGLFANTGELF
- | TRBJ2-3 | TRBV7-3 | ASSLTGGGGSDTQY
once | TRBJ2-7 | TRBV12-5 | ASGPDIGGGHEQY
- | TRBJ2-3 | TRBV4-3 | ASGTGGGYTQY
few | TRBJ2-5 | TRBV11-1 | ASSPIRARGSETQY
few | TRBJ1-5 | TRBV19 | ASSPGFPQPQH
- | TRBJ1-1 | TRBV7-9 | ASSIPGTVITEAF
- | TRBJ2-1 | TRBV30 | AWVKRGIKNEQF
- | TRBJ1-1 | TRBV10-1 | ASGQSTEAF
once | TRBJ1-6 | TRBV6-5 | ASRLNSYNSPLH
- | TRBJ2-7 | TRBV15 | ATSRDRYVASGGYSEQY
few | TRBJ1-4 | TRBV6-6 | ASSSSGTGVEKLF
- | TRBJ2-7 | TRBV13 | ASSLGLKSYEQY